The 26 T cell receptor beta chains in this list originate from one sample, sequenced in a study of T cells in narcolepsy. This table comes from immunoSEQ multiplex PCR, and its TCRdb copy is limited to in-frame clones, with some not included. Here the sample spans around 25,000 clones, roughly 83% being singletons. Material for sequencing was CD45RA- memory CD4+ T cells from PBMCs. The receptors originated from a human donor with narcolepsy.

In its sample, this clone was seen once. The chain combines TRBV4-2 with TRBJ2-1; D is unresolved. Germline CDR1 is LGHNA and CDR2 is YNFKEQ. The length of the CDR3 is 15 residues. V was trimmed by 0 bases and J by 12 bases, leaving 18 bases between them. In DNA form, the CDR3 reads TGTGCCAGCAGCCAAGACGTAGTGGGGAACCGAGGGCAGTTCTTC. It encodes CASSQDVVGNRGQFF.

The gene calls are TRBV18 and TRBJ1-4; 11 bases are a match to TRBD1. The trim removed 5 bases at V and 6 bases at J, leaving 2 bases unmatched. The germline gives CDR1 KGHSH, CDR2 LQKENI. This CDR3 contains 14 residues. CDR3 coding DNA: TGTGCCAGCTCATCGGGACAGGGGGATGAAAAACTGTTTTTT. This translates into CASSSGQGDEKLFF.

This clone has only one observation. Here the CDR3 reads CATPVDGGNTEAFF. The DNA for the CDR3 is TGTGCCACTCCAGTAGATGGGGGTAACACTGAAGCTTTCTTT. The rearrangement links TRBV6-1 to TRBJ1-1; tentatively, D is TRBD1 (5 bases). Germline-derived CDR1 and CDR2 are MNHNS and SASEGT. This CDR3 has 14 residues. V shed 10 bases and J shed 2 bases, with 17 bases lying between them.

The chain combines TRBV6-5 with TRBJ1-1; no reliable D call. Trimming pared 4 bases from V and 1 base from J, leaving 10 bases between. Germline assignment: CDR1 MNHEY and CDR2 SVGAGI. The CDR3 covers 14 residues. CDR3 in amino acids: CASSWAYSNTEAFF. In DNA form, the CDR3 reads TGTGCCAGCAGTTGGGCCTATTCGAACACTGAAGCTTTCTTT.

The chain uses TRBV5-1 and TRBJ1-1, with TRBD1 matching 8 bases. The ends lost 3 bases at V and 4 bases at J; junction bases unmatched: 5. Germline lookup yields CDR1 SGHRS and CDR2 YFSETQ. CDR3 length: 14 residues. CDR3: CASSSGQAGTEAFF. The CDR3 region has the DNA TGCGCCAGCAGCTCGGGACAGGCCGGCACTGAAGCTTTCTTT.

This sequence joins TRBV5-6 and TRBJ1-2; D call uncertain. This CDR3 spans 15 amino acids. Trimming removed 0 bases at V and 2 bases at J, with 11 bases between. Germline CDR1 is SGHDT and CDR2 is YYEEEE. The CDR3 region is CASSLVPGSNYGYTF. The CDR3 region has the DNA TGTGCCAGCAGCTTGGTCCCGGGTTCGAACTATGGCTACACCTTC.

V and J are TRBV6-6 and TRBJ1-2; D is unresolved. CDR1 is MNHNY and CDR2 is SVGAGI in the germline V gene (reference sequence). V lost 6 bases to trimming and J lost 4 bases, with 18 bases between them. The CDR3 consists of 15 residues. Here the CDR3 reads CASRGNWEGVYGYTF. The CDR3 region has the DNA TGTGCCAGCAGGGGGAATTGGGAGGGTGTCTATGGCTACACCTTC.

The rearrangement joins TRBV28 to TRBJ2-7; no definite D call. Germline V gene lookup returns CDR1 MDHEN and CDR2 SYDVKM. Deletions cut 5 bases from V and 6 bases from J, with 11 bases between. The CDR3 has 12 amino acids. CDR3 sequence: CASSLGFGEQYF. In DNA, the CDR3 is TGTGCCAGCAGTCTAGGGTTTGGCGAGCAGTACTTC.

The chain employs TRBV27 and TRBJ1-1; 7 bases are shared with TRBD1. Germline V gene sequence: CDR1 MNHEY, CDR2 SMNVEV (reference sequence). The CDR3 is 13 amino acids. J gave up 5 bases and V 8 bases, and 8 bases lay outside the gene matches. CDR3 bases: TGTGCCAGCTACAGGGGAATCAGGACTGAAGCTTTCTTT. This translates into CASYRGIRTEAFF.

The CDR3 DNA follows: TGTGCCAGCAGGGGGGGAAGGGAGACCCAGTACTTC. Protein sequence: CASRGGRETQYF. The chain is built from TRBV6-6 and TRBJ2-5; tentative D call: TRBD2 (6 bases). V was cut by 6 bases and J by 5 bases, with 10 bases left in between. Germline V gene lookup returns CDR1 MNHNY and CDR2 SVGAGI (reference sequence). The CDR3 runs 12 residues.

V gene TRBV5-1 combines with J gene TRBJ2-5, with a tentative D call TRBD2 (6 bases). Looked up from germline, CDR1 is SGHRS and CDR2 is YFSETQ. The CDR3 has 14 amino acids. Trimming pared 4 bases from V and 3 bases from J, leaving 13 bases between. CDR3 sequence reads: CASSGYGGEETQYF. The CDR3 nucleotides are TGCGCCAGCAGCGGGTACGGGGGAGAAGAGACCCAGTACTTC.

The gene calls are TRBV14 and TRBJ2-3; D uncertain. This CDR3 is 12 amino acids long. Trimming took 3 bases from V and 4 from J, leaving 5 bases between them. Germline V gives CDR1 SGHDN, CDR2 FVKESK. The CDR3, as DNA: TGTGCCAGCAGCCACAGTGCAGATACGCAGTATTTT. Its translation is CASSHSADTQYF. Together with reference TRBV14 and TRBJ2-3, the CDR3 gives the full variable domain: EAGVTQFPSHSVIEKGQTVTLRCDPISGHDNLYWYRRVMGKEIKFLLHFVKESKQDESGMPNNRFLAERTGGTYSTLKVQPAELEDSGVYFCASSHSADTQYFGPGTRLTVL.

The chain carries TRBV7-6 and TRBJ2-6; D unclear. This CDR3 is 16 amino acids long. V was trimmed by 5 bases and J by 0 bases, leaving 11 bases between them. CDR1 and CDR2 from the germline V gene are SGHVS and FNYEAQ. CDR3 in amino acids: CASSPLSASGANVLTF. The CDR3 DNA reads TGTGCCAGCAGCCCACTCTCGGCCTCTGGGGCCAACGTCCTGACTTTC.

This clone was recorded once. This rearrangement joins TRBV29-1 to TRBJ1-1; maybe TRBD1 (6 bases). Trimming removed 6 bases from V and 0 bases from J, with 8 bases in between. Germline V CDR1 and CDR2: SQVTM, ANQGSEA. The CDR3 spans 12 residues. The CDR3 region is CSVRTVNTEAFF. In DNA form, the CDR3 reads TGCAGCGTGAGGACAGTGAACACTGAAGCTTTCTTT.

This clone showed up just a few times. Here the CDR3 DNA reads TGTGCCAGCAGCTTAGATCGACTAGCAGGTGAGCAGTTCTTC. It specifies CASSLDRLAGEQFF. The V and J genes are TRBV11-2 and TRBJ2-1; TRBD2 matches at 7 bases. The CDR3 extends over 14 amino acids. After removal of 0 bases from V and 9 bases from J, the junction contained 5 bases not matched to a gene. CDR1 and CDR2 (germline): SGHAT, FQNNGV.

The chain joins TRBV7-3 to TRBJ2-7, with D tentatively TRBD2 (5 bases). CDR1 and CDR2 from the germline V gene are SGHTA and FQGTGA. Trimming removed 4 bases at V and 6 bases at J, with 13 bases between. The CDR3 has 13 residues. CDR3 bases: TGTGCCAGCAGCTGGGAGAGGTCCAGCGAGCAGTACTTC. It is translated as CASSWERSSEQYF.

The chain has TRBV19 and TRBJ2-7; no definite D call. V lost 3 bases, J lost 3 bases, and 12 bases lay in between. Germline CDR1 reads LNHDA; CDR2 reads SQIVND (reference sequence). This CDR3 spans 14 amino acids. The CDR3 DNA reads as TGTGCCAGTAGTATGGCCCTAGGAGACTACGAGCAGTACTTC. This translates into CASSMALGDYEQYF.

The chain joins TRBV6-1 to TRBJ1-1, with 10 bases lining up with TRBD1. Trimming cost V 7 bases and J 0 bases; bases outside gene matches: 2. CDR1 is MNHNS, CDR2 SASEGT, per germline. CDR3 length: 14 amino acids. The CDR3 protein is CASKGQGMNTEAFF. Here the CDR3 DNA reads TGTGCCAGCAAGGGACAGGGGATGAACACTGAAGCTTTCTTT.

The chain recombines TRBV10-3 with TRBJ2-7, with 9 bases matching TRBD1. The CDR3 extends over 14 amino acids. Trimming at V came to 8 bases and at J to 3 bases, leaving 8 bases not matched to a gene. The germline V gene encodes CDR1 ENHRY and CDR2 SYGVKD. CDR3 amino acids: CAIAAGGQGYEQYF. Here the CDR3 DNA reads TGTGCCATCGCGGCAGGGGGACAGGGCTACGAGCAGTACTTC.

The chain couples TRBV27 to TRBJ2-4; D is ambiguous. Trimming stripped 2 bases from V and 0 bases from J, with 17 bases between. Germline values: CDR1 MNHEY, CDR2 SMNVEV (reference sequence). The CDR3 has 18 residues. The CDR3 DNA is TGTGCCAGCAGTTTAGCGACACAAATCCATTTAGCCAAAAACATTCAGTACTTC. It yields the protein CASSLATQIHLAKNIQYF.

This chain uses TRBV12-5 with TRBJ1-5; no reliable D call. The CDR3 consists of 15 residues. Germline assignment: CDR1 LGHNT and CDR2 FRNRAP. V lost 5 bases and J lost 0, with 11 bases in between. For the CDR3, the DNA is TGTGCTAGTGGTGACCGAGCGTATAGCAATCAGCCCCAGCATTTT. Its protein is CASGDRAYSNQPQHF.

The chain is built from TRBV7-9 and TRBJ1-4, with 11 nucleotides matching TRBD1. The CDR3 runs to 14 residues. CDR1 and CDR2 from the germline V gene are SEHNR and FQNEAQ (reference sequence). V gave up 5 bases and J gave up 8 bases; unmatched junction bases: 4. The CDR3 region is CASSPGTGGEKLFF. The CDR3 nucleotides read TGTGCCAGCAGCCCCGGGACAGGGGGAGAAAAACTGTTTTTT.

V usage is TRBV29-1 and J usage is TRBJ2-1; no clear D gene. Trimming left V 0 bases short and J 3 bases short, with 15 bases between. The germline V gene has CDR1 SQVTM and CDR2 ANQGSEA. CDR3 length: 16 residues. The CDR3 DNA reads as TGCAGCGTTGAAGATCCCGCAGGTATCTTCTACAATGAGCAGTTCTTC. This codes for CSVEDPAGIFYNEQFF.

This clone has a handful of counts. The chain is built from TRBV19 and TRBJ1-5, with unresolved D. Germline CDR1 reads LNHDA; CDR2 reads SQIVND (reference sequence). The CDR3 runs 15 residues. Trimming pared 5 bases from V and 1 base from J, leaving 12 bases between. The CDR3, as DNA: TGTGCCAGTAGTTCGTCAGAATTCAGCAATCAGCCCCAGCATTTT. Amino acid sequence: CASSSSEFSNQPQHF. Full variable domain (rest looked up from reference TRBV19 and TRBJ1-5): DGGITQSPKYLFRKEGQNVTLSCEQNLNHDAMYWYRQDPGQGLRLIYYSQIVNDFQKGDIAEGYSVSREKKESFPLTVTSAQKNPTAFYLCASSSSEFSNQPQHFGDGTRLSIL.

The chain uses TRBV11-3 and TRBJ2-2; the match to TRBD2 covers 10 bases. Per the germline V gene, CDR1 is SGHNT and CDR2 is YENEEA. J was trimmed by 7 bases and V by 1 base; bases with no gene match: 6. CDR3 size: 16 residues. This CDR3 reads CASSLGAGGPYGELFF. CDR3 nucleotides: TGTGCCAGCAGCTTAGGAGCGGGAGGGCCTTACGGGGAGCTGTTTTTT.

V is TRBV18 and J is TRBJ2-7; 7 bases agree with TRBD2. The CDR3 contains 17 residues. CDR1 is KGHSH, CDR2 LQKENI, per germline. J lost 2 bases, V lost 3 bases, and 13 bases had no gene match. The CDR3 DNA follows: TGTGCCAGCTCACCCGCCGGAGGGGAGGGGAAGGCCTACGAGCAGTACTTC. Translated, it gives CASSPAGGEGKAYEQYF.